The T cell receptor (beta chain) under discussion was sequenced for a study of neoadjuvant anti-PD-1 for oral cavity cancer. The overall study: Around day 43, patients without progression received a fourth nivolumab dose before surgery. Findings and limits, study-wide: After neoadjuvant nivolumab, PBMC T cell clonality was significantly higher in non-responders than responders.

These newly diagnosed stage II-IVA oral cavity squamous cell carcinoma patients had no prior systemic or radiation treatment. Cohort: HPV-negative, locally advanced oral cavity squamous cell carcinoma patients. TCRdb's copy holds only in-frame clones and misses some; the assay was immunoSEQ multiplex PCR. Altogether 14,000 to 15,000 clones are present, approximately 70% being singletons, with the ten largest covering around 3%. To note about this clone: No antigen is known for it.

Sequencing used PBMCs, obtained before nivolumab (anti-PD-1) treatment. This sequence was found in a person between 40 and 85 years old with oral cavity squamous cell carcinoma.

The CDR3 DNA follows: TGTGCCAGTTCTTCATCAGGGGCGTACACTGAAGCTTTCTTT. As protein: CASSSSGAYTEAFF. The chain links TRBV19 to TRBJ1-1; TRBD1 is a possible D gene (6 bases). The V gene lost 8 bases and the J gene lost 3 bases, with 16 bases spanning the gap. The CDR3 is 14 residues long. From germline, CDR1 is LNHDA and CDR2 SQIVND (reference sequence).